Detailed here is one T cell receptor beta chain. The target antigen is unknown. The data were produced by immunoSEQ multiplex PCR, yet TCRdb's version contains in-frame clones alone and is incomplete. The sample has 50,000 or so clones, 80% seen once. The germline gives CDR1 SGHRS, CDR2 YFSETQ. This CDR3 is built from 14 residues. V gave up 2 bases and J gave up 3 bases, with 12 bases separating them. These data belong to a study of T cells in localized non-small cell lung cancer. Study-wide results and limits: Higher blood T cell density went with longer overall survival. Highest T cell clonality was seen in uninvolved adjacent lung, surpassing that measured in tumor. Adjacent lung tissue had a median about 60 of the top 100 clones found in the tumor. Multi-region tumor sequencing was not done, so intratumor heterogeneity could not be excluded.

This specimen was PBMCs, taken before any cancer treatment. This chain connects TRBV5-1 to TRBJ2-7; perhaps TRBD1 as D (5 bases). The TCR was taken from a woman aged 40-75 years with stage II lung adenocarcinoma. CDR3 protein: CASSLDSQLYEQYF. DNA for the CDR3: TGCGCCAGCAGCTTAGACAGCCAACTCTACGAGCAGTACTTC.